Listed here is a single T cell receptor beta chain. The entry originates in a study of control samples from healthy donors and cancer patients. Produced via immunoSEQ multiplex PCR; TCRdb's table is partial and in-frame only. The sample includes about 72,000 clones, 80% to 95% of them seen just once. Germline lookup yields CDR1 ENHRY and CDR2 SYGVKD. Trimming removed 0 bases at V and 4 bases at J, with 7 bases between. The CDR3 extends over 15 amino acids. The TCR originated in a woman aged 60 to 75 in good health. The sequencing sample was made of blood. The chain joins TRBV10-3 to TRBJ2-6; no definite D call. The CDR3 DNA reads TGTGCCATCAGTGAGTCAGTGCAGGGGGCCAACGTCCTGACTTTC. Its protein is CAISESVQGANVLTF.